This TCR beta chain derives from a study of blood T cell repertoires in COVID-19 (dated by TCRdb to the early 2020s). The study in broad terms: Samples covering the acute and convalescent phases of COVID-19 were provided by collaborators in the United States, Italy and Spain. The material from the prospective study consisted of cDNA or gDNA derived from T cells, B-cell-depleted T cells, or PBMCs. The dataset comprised deeply sampled blood TCRbeta repertoires from subjects exposed to, actively infected with, or recovered from COVID-19. A freely available public database, intended as a resource for researchers studying the immune response to SARS-CoV-2, is where the repertoires were released. Samples were obtained from the ongoing ImmuneRACE study (first 160 participants) and from over a thousand subjects provided by 6 global collaborators. Nearly every sample came with metadata listing a de-identified subject ID, COVID-19 status, age in years and sex. Where HLA class I and class II types were available, the types were taken from metadata supplied by the sample provider, not from assay-based typing. Overall study results and their limits: The quantity of clinical and demographic metadata differed by source and by participant and was supplied without curation.

TCRbeta CDR3 regions were amplified from genomic DNA by means of the immunoSEQ Assay, a bias-controlled multiplex PCR. Regarding the original processing steps: The number of nucleated cells in each sample was estimated by amplification of reference gene primers within the assay. To quantify the absolute abundance of each unique TCRbeta CDR3 rearrangement, sequence reads were collapsed and filtered. For each sample, productive Simpson clonality was calculated by taking the square root of Simpson's diversity index across productive rearrangements. Imported from immuneACCESS, the table was reduced by TCRdb to in-frame sequences with V and J called. These copies leave out some clones; in studies compared against another copy, an unresolved V gene accounts for under half, and the cause of the remainder is not known. V, J and clone size are taken as reported in that table, and D and trimming were inferred from the DNA itself. For this sample there are about 330,000 clones; around 90% appear just once. The ten largest clones take up around 18% of the sample.

The CDR3 numbers 13 residues from cysteine through phenylalanine. Only CDR3 DNA is held: 39 bases, read in frame from base 1. The germline V gene encodes CDR1 SSHAT and CDR2 FNYEAQ (reference sequence). Participants in the prospective study were aged about 18 to 100 years, lived in about two dozen United States geographic areas, and enrolled through a virtual design. Cohort assignment in the prospective study relied on participant-reported clinical history from a screening survey and a study questionnaire. ImmuneRACE Cohort 3 recovered participants were defined by two consecutive negative NP/OP PCR tests, healthcare professional clearance, or symptom resolution. In the prospective study, mobile phlebotomists collected whole blood, serum and a nasopharyngeal or oropharyngeal swab from each participant. Prospective study participants could optionally give additional blood draws and questionnaires over an approximately 2-month period. Before DNA extraction, prospective study blood samples were shipped either frozen or at room temperature.

Comment on this clone: The antigen this receptor binds is unknown. The junction differs from germline at one of its ends, possibly a read error.

Recombination linked TRBV7-7 to TRBJ2-5, with the D gene too uncertain to name. The TCR comes from a woman aged 30 to 39 who had recovered from COVID-19. The sequencing input was PBMCs or T cells enriched from blood (not recorded which). The DNA sequence is TGTGCTAGCAGCTTAGAACAGCAAGAGACCCAGTACTTC. Its translation reads: CASSLEQQETQYF.